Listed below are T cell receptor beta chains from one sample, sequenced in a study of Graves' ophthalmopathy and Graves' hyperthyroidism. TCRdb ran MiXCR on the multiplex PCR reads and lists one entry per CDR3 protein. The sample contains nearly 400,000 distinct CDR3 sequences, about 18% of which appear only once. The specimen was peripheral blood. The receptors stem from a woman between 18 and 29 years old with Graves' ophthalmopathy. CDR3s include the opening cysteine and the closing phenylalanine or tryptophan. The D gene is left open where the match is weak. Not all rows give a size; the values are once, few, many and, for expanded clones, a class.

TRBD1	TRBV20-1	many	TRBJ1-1	CSAPGQAMNTEAFF	TGCAGTGCTCCGGGACAGGCGATGAACACTGAAGCTTTCTTT
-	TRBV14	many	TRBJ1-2	CASSQDTGSYGYTF	TGTGCCAGCAGCCAAGATACAGGCAGCTATGGCTACACCTTC
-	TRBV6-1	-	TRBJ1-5	CASSPPGVRSNQPQHF	TGTGCCAGCAGCCCACCAGGGGTTCGGAGCAATCAGCCCCAGCATTTT
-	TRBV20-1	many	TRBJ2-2	CSARDYVTSNTGELFF	TGCAGTGCTAGGGACTACGTAACTTCGAACACCGGGGAGCTGTTTTTT
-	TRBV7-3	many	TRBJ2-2	CASSPKDGTGELFF	TGTGCCAGCAGCCCTAAGGACGGCACCGGGGAGCTGTTTTTT
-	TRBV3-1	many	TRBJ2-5	CASRGDPGRETQYF	TGTGCCAGCAGGGGGGACCCCGGGCGAGAGACCCAGTACTTC
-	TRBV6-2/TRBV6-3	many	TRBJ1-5	CASSRLDRSNQPQHF	TGTGCCAGCAGTCGTCTTGACAGGTCCAATCAGCCCCAGCATTTT
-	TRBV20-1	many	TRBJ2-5	CSARLHGRPVETQYF	TGCAGTGCTAGACTGCACGGACGTCCGGTCGAGACCCAGTACTTC
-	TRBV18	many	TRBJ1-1	CASSPTGAQGRDEAFF	TGTGCCAGCTCACCAACGGGGGCGCAGGGGAGAGACGAAGCTTTCTTT
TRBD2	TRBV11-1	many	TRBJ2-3	CASSLGPSGSADTQYF	TGTGCCAGCAGCTTAGGCCCTAGCGGGAGTGCGGATACGCAGTATTTT
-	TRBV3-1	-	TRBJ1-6	CASSQDDSYFNSPLHF	TGTGCCAGCAGCCAAGACGACAGTTACTTTAATTCACCCCTCCACTTT
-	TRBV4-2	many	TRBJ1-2	CASSPIGEGYGYTF	TGTGCCAGCAGCCCGATCGGGGAGGGCTATGGCTACACCTTC
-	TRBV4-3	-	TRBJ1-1	CASSQEGLGEAFF	TGCGCCAGCAGCCAAGAGGGGTTGGGTGAAGCTTTCTTT
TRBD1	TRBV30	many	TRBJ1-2	CARNGQGDYGYTF	TGTGCCCGGAACGGGCAGGGGGACTATGGCTACACCTTC
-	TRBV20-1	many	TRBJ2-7	CSARTSTRRAHEQYF	TGCAGTGCTAGAACTTCGACTAGGAGGGCCCATGAGCAGTACTTC
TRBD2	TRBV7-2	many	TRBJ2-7	CASSLEAGGPDEQYF	TGTGCCAGCAGCTTAGAAGCGGGAGGGCCTGACGAGCAGTACTTC
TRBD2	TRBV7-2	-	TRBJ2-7	CASSLMGGRSYEQYF	TGTGCCAGCAGCTTAATGGGCGGGAGGTCCTACGAGCAGTACTTC
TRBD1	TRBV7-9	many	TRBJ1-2	CASSQGDHYGYTF	TGTGCCAGCAGCCAGGGGGACCACTATGGCTACACCTTC
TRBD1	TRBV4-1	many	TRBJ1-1	CASSPPRGHAEAFF	TGCGCCAGCAGCCCCCCGAGGGGGCACGCTGAAGCTTTCTTT
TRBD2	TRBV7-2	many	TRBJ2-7	CASSQLAGGSYEQYF	TGTGCCAGCAGCCAACTAGCGGGAGGTTCCTACGAGCAGTACTTC